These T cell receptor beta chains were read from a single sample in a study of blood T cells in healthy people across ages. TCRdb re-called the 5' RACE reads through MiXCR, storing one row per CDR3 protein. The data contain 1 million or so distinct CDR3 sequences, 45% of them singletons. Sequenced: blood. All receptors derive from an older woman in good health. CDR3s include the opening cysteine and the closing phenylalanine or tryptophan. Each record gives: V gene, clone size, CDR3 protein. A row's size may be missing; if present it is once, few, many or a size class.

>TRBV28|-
CASSLPRSGGVNVQYF
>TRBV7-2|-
CASTGGGSETQYF
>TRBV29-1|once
CSVEGPLASYNEQFF
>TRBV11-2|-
CASSSLWGSTDTQYF
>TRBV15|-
CATSRPRGQDTQYF
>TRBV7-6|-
CASSLVTGSREQYF
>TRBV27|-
CASRGRTGPFSTQYF
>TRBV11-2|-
CASSLDSPRADTQYF
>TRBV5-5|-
CASSLGQASYNEQFF
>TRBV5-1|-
CASSTRGYDSPLHF
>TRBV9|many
CASSVTADPMHNEQFF
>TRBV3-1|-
CASSRERVTARNEQYF
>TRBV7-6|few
CASSLGGRRSYNEQFF
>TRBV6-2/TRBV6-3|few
CASSYAGAYYEQYF
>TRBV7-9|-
CAGGLAGEETQYF
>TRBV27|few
CASSLGRSGRYNEQFF
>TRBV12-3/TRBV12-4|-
CASSLSPPGQGAGSPLHF
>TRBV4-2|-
CASSKGTGALSSYNEQYF
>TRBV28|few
CASSTPMGGVDEQYF
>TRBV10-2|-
CASSEVQVNEQYF
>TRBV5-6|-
CASSLGHFEQYF
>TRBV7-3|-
CASSPPTSGIGGDEQFF
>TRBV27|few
CASSLEATGLGYEQYF
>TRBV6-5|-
CASSYSGGVTDTQYF
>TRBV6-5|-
CASSYWGRGLPETQYF
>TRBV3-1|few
CASSQVGGGDRVYGYTF
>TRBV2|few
CASSRDRNNQPQHF
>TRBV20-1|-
CSARDGSQRSEKLFF
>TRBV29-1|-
CSVVGSGRSTDTQYF
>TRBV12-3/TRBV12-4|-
CASSFLTGGPGDTQYF
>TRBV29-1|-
CSVGDRGPGNTIYF
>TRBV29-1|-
CSVLLTSGYNEQFF
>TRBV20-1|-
CSARDDLRSGNTIYF
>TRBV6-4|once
CASSLTSGSGQETQYF
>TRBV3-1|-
CASSPSSMRATQYF
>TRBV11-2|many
CASSLGDGDRGRGYTF
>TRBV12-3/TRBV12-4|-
CASSLSSGWRNEQFF
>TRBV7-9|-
CASSLPPGPNTEAFF
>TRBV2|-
CASSAGQGARDTQYF
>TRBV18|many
CASSPRLAGGNEQFF
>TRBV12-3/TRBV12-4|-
CASSLGVGGFNEQFF
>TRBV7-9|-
CAGSDPRSGPNTDTQYF
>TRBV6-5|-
CASSYGPGTGAGYTF
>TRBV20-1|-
CSARELTDTQYF